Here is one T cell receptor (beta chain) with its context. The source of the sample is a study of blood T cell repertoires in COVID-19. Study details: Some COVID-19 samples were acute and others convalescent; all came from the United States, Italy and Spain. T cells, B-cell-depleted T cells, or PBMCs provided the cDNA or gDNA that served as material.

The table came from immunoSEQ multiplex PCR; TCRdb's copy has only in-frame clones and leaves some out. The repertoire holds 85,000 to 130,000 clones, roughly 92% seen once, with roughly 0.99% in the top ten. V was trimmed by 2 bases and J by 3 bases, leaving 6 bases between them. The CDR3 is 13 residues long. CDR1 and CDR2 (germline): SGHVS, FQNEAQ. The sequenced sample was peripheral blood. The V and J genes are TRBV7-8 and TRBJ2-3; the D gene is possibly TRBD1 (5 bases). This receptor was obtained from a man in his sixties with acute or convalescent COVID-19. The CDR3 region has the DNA TGTGCCAGCAGCTTACAGGGAACAGATACGCAGTATTTT. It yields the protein CASSLQGTDTQYF.